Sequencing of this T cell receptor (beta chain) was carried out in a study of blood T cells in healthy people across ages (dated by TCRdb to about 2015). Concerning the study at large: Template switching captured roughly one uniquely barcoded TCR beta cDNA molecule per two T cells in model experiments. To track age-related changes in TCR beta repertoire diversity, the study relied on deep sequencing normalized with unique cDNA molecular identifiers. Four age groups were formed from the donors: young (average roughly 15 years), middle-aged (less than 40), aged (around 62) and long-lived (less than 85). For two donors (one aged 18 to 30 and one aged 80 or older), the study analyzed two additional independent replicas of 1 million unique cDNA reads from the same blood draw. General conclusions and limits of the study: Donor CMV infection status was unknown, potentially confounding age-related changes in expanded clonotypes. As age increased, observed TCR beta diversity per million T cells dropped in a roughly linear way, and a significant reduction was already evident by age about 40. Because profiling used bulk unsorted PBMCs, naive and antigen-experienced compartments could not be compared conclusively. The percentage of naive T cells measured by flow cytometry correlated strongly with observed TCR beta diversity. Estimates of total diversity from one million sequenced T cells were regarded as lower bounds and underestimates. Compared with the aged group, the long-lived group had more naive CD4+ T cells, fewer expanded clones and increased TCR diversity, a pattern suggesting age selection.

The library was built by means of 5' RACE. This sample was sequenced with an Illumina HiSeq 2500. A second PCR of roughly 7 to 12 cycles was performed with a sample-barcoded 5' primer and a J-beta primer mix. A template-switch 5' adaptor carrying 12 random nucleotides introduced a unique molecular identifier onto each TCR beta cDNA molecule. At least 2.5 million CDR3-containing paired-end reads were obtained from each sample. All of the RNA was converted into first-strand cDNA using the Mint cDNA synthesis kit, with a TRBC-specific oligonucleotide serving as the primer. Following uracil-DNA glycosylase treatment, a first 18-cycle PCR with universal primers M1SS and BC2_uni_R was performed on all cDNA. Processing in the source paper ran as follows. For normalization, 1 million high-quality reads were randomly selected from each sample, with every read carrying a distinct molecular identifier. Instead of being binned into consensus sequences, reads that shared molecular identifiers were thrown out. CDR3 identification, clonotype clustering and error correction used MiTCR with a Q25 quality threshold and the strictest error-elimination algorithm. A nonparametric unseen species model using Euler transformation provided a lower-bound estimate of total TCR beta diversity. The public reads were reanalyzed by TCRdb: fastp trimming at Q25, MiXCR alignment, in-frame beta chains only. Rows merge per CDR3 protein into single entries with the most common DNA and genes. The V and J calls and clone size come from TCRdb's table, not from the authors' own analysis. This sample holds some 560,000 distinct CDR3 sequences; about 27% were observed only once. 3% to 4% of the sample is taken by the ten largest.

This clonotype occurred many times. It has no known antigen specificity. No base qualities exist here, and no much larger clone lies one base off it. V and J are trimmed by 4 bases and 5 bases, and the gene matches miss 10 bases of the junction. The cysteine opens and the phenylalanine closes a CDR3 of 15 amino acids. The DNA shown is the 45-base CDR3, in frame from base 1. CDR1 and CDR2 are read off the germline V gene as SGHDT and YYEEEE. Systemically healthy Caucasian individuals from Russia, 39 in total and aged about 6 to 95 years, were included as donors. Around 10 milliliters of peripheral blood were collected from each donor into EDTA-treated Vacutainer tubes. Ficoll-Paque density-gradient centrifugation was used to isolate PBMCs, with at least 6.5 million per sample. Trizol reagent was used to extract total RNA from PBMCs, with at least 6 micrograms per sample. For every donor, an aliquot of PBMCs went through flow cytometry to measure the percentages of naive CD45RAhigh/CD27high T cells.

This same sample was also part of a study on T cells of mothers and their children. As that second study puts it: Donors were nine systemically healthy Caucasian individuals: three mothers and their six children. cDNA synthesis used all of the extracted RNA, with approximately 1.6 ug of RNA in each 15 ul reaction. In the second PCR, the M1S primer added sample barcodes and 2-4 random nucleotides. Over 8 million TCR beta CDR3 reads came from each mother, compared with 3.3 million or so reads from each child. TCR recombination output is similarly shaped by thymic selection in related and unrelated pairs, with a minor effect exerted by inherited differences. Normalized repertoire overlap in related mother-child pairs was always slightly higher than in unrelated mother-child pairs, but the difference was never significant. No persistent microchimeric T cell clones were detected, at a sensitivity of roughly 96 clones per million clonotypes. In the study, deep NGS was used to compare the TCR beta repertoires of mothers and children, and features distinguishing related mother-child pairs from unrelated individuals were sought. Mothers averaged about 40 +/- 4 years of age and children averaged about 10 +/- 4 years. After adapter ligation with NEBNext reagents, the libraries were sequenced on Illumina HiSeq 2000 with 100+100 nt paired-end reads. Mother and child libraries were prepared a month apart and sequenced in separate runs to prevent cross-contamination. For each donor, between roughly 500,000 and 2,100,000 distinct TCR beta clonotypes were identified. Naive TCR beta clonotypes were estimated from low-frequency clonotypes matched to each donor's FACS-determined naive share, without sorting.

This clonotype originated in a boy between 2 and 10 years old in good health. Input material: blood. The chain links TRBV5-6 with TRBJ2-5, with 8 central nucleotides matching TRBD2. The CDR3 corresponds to CASSPDSGSWETQYF. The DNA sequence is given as TGTGCCAGCAGCCCGGACAGCGGGAGCTGGGAGACCCAGTACTTC.